These 7 T cell receptor beta chains were sequenced from one sample in a study of shared clonotypes between healthy human individuals. Sequenced by immunoSEQ multiplex PCR; TCRdb stores in-frame clones only, minus some. The sample comprises approximately 1,500,000 clones, 95% to 99% of which are singletons, and about 0.45% rests with the top ten. Specimen: naive CD4+ T cells sorted from blood. Subset given: CD45RA+ positively selected. The receptors originated from a man in his thirties or forties in good health.

The chain joins TRBV18 to TRBJ2-6, with 9 bases that match TRBD1. V trimming: 3 bases; J trimming: 0 bases; junction bases outside the gene matches: 9. This CDR3 spans 19 amino acids. Germline values: CDR1 KGHSH, CDR2 LQKENI. As DNA, the CDR3 is TGTGCCAGCTCACCGCGCAGGACAGGGGAAAACTCTGGGGCCAACGTCCTGACTTTC. Protein product: CASSPRRTGENSGANVLTF.

V usage is TRBV15 and J usage is TRBJ1-5; D is perhaps TRBD1 (5 bases). The CDR3 contains 12 residues. Germline V gene sequence: CDR1 LNHNV, CDR2 YYDKDF (reference sequence). V was shortened by 3 bases and J by 9 bases, with 9 bases between the two germline ends. The CDR3 sequence: CATSRVGVPQHF. In DNA, the CDR3 is TGTGCCACCAGCAGGGTAGGGGTGCCCCAGCATTTT. The full variable domain, in which reference TRBV15 and TRBJ1-5 provide the parts outside the CDR3, is DAMVIQNPRYQVTQFGKPVTLSCSQTLNHNVMYWYQQKSSQAPKLLFHYYDKDFNNEADTPDNFQSRRPNTSFCFLDIRSPGLGDTAMYLCATSRVGVPQHFGDGTRLSIL.

The CDR3 protein is CASSLLNPPYGYTF. The CDR3 coding sequence is TGTGCCAGCAGCTTGCTGAACCCTCCCTATGGCTACACCTTC. The chain employs TRBV5-6 and TRBJ1-2; D not resolved. The CDR3 runs to 14 residues. Trimming shortened V by 1 base and J by 4 bases, and 11 bases separated the two germline ends. Germline-derived CDR1 and CDR2 are SGHDT and YYEEEE.

This chain joins TRBV5-8 and TRBJ2-1; TRBD2 matches at 7 bases. Germline V CDR1 and CDR2: SGHTS, YDEGEE. V gave up 5 bases and J gave up 5 bases; unmatched junction bases: 10. This CDR3 comprises 15 residues. CDR3 in DNA: TGTGCCAGCAGTTATACTAGCGTCCCTAACAATGAGCAGTTCTTC. The encoded protein is CASSYTSVPNNEQFF. The full variable domain, rest sourced from reference TRBV5-8 and TRBJ2-1, is EAGVTQSPTHLIKTRGQQATLRCSPISGHTSVYWYQQALGLGLQFLLWYDEGEERNRGNFPPRFSGRQFPNYSSELNVNALELEDSALYLCASSYTSVPNNEQFFGPGTRLTVL.

This chain links TRBV9 with TRBJ2-1; 16 bases agree with TRBD2. V shed 0 bases, J shed 0 bases, and the junction held 3 bases outside the gene matches. CDR1 SGDLS and CDR2 YYNGEE come from the germline V gene. The CDR3 totals 19 residues. CDR3 loop: CASSVVGLAGGSSYNEQFF. The CDR3 DNA reads as TGTGCCAGCAGCGTAGTGGGACTAGCGGGAGGGAGCTCCTACAATGAGCAGTTCTTC.

In this sample, this clone turned up once. The chain links TRBV7-8 to TRBJ1-1; no clear D. The CDR3 totals 13 residues. The V and J ends lost 6 bases and 1 base respectively, with 9 bases between them. Germline V gene lookup returns CDR1 SGHVS and CDR2 FQNEAQ. CDR3: CASRSRSNTEAFF. Here the CDR3 DNA reads TGTGCCAGCAGGTCCAGATCGAACACTGAAGCTTTCTTT.

This chain joins TRBV28 and TRBJ2-1, with D possibly TRBD1 on 5 matching bases. This CDR3 comprises 15 residues. Deletions cut 4 bases from V and 3 bases from J, with 13 bases between. The germline V gene encodes CDR1 MDHEN and CDR2 SYDVKM. CDR3 sequence reads: CASSSLDISYNEQFF. DNA for the CDR3: TGTGCCAGCAGTTCTCTGGACATTAGCTACAATGAGCAGTTCTTC.